This is a list of T cell receptor beta chains from one sample in a study of blood T cell repertoires in COVID-19. Method: immunoSEQ multiplex PCR; TCRdb's copy keeps in-frame clones and lacks some. This table has about 310,000 clones, roughly nine tenths appearing once. What was sequenced was PBMCs or T cells enriched from blood (not recorded which). These receptors came from a woman aged 25 to 39 who had recovered from COVID-19. The CDR3 runs from the conserved cysteine through the conserved F or W. The D gene is left open where the match is weak. Expanded clones get a size class; other rows say once, few or many, or leave the size out.

j_call d_call v_call clone_size cdr3_nt cdr3_aa
TRBJ2-1 TRBD2 TRBV19 NA TGTGCCAGTAGTTGGCGGTCTCTAGCGGGAGGGCCTCACAATGAGCAGTTCTTC CASSWRSLAGGPHNEQFF
TRBJ1-4 TRBD1 TRBV28 NA TGTGCCAGCAGTTTACCCGGGACAGGGACTGAAAAACTGTTTTTT CASSLPGTGTEKLFF
TRBJ1-2 NA TRBV19 NA TGTGCCAGTAGTATTTGGGCAGACCAAGGCTACACCTTC CASSIWADQGYTF
TRBJ2-7 NA TRBV10-3 NA TGTGCCATCAGTCCGAATCAGGGGTACGAGCAGTACTTC CAISPNQGYEQYF
TRBJ1-1 NA TRBV5-1 NA TGCGCCAGCAGCTCGGGAGGAGACCTGAACACTGAAGCTTTCTTT CASSSGGDLNTEAFF
TRBJ2-1 TRBD2 TRBV7-6 NA TGTGCCAGCAGCTTAGCCCCAACCACTAGCGGGAGTTGGGTTTCCAATGAGCAGTTCTTC CASSLAPTTSGSWVSNEQFF
TRBJ1-2 NA TRBV2 NA TGTGCCAGCAGTGATACAGGTTCGCGTGGCTACACCTTC CASSDTGSRGYTF
TRBJ1-4 NA TRBV18 NA TGTGCCAGCTCAAACGGACGGGGAACTAATGAAAAACTGTTTTTT CASSNGRGTNEKLFF
TRBJ2-3 NA TRBV6-1 NA TGTGCCAGCAGTGAATCGGGGTACACAGATACGCAGTATTTT CASSESGYTDTQYF
TRBJ1-6 TRBD1 TRBV14 NA TGTGCCAGCAGCCAAGATTCAGGGGGCATTTCACCCCTCCACTTT CASSQDSGGISPLHF
TRBJ2-7 NA TRBV11-2 NA TGTGCCAGCAGCTTAGGGGCTCACTACGAGCAGTACTTC CASSLGAHYEQYF
TRBJ2-3 TRBD2 TRBV7-9 NA TGTGCCAGCAGCTTGTTCGCGGGAGGGCCGGAACTCTACACAGATACGCAGTATTTT CASSLFAGGPELYTDTQYF
TRBJ1-3 NA TRBV19 NA TGTGCCAGTAGTAGTGCAGGGGAAGGATCTGGAAACACCATATATTTT CASSSAGEGSGNTIYF
TRBJ1-1 NA TRBV6-2/TRBV6-3 NA TGTGCCAGCAGTCGTAATTTGAACACTGAAGCTTTCTTT CASSRNLNTEAFF
TRBJ2-2 TRBD2 TRBV5-4 once TGTGCCAGCAGCCGACTAGCGGGAGGCACCGGGGAGCTGTTTTTT CASSRLAGGTGELFF
TRBJ1-1 NA TRBV27 NA TGTGCCAGCTCACAGGGGAACACTGAAGCTTTCTTT CASSQGNTEAFF
TRBJ2-7 NA TRBV4-2 once TGTGCCAGCAGCCCAAGGAGCGGATCCTACGAGCAGTACTTC CASSPRSGSYEQYF
TRBJ1-2 NA TRBV28 NA TGTGCCAGCAGTTCTGACAGCGCATTCTATGGCTACACCTTC CASSSDSAFYGYTF
TRBJ1-2 NA TRBV6-5 NA TGTGCCGTCGGGACTTCTAACTATGGCTACACCTTC CAVGTSNYGYTF
TRBJ1-6 TRBD1 TRBV19 NA TGTGCCAGTAGTATTCGCAGCCGGGACAGGGGAAATTCACCCCTCCACTTT CASSIRSRDRGNSPLHF
TRBJ2-7 NA TRBV18 NA TGTGCCAGCTCACTCGGCGGACAGAGCTCCTACGAGCAGTACTTC CASSLGGQSSYEQYF
TRBJ2-1 TRBD2 TRBV6-5 NA TGTGCCAGCAGTAACCTAGCGGGAGTAGCAGATGAGCAGTTCTTC CASSNLAGVADEQFF
TRBJ2-7 NA TRBV5-6 NA TGTGCCAGCAGCTTGGCCCGCTACGAGCAGTACTTC CASSLARYEQYF
TRBJ2-1 TRBD2 TRBV9 NA TGTGCCAGCACCGACCTGGGACTAGCGGGAACTAAGTCCTACAATGAGCAGTTCTTC CASTDLGLAGTKSYNEQFF
TRBJ1-2 NA TRBV5-1 NA TGCGCCAGCAGCTTCAACGCCATGGGCGCTAACTATGGCTACACCTTC CASSFNAMGANYGYTF
TRBJ1-1 NA TRBV7-2 NA TGTGCCAGCAGCTCCGGGTTGGACACTGAAGCTTTCTTT CASSSGLDTEAFF
TRBJ2-5 NA TRBV10-1 NA TGCGCCAGCAGTGGCAGTCTTAGGGGTGAGACCCAGTACTTC CASSGSLRGETQYF
TRBJ2-3 TRBD2 TRBV24-1 NA TGTGCCACCAGTGATTTGGGGCTAGCGGCCGGGGATACGCAGTATTTT CATSDLGLAAGDTQYF
TRBJ2-7 TRBD1 TRBV27 NA TGTGCCAGCAGTCTACGGGACAGGCTCGTCGAGCAGTACTTC CASSLRDRLVEQYF
TRBJ1-2 NA TRBV9 NA TGTGCCAGCAGCGTAGGTGGACAGACTAACTATGGCTACACCTTC CASSVGGQTNYGYTF
TRBJ1-4 NA TRBV3-1/TRBV3-2 NA TGTGCCAGCAGCCACCAAAATCAGGGAGGAGGAGAAAAACTGTTTTTT CASSHQNQGGGEKLFF
TRBJ2-4 TRBD1 TRBV19 NA TGTGCCAGTAGCAAGACAGGGGGCGACGGCATTCAGTACTTC CASSKTGGDGIQYF
TRBJ2-2 TRBD2 TRBV5-1 NA TGCGCCAGCAGCCCGGGACTAGCGGGACCGAACACCGGGGAGCTGTTTTTT CASSPGLAGPNTGELFF
TRBJ2-6 NA TRBV24-1 NA TGTGCCACCAGTGACCACCTACCTTCTGGGGCCAACGTCCTGACTTTC CATSDHLPSGANVLTF
TRBJ2-7 NA TRBV13 NA TGTGCCAGCAGCTTAGGGCAGGGGGGATCCTACGAGCAGTACTTC CASSLGQGGSYEQYF
TRBJ1-2 NA TRBV6-1 NA TGTGCCAGCAGTGAAGCCCTGGACAGATCTTATGGCTACACCTTC CASSEALDRSYGYTF
TRBJ2-3 NA TRBV10-3 NA TGTGCCATCAGTGTCAGGAGCACAGATACGCAGTATTTT CAISVRSTDTQYF
TRBJ1-2 NA TRBV4-1 NA TGCGCCAGCAGCCAAGATTGGCCCAGTAACTATGGCTACACCTTC CASSQDWPSNYGYTF
TRBJ2-1 TRBD1 TRBV27 NA TGTGCCAGCAGTGGACCGGGACAGACCTTGGATGAGCAGTTCTTC CASSGPGQTLDEQFF
TRBJ2-1 NA TRBV10-3 NA TGTGCCATCAGCAACACGAGGGGGACCCCCTACAATGAGCAGTTCTTC CAISNTRGTPYNEQFF
TRBJ2-7 TRBD2 TRBV5-1 NA TGCGCCAGCAGCCCACTAGCGGGAGGAACCTACGAGCAGTACTTC CASSPLAGGTYEQYF
TRBJ1-2 TRBD1 TRBV28 NA TGTGCCAGCAGTTCATTCGGACAGGGGGCCTATGGTAGGCCTCGAGCTAACTATGGCTACACCTTC CASSSFGQGAYGRPRANYGYTF
TRBJ2-7 NA TRBV2 NA TGTGCCAGCCTTTCCCCGGTCTCCTACGAGCAGTACTTC CASLSPVSYEQYF
TRBJ1-2 NA TRBV6-5 NA TGTGCCAGCACCCAACGGGGGGCAGAGAGGGGCTACACCTTC CASTQRGAERGYTF
TRBJ2-6 TRBD2 TRBV9 NA TGTGCCAGCAGCGTCAGGACTAGCTATTATGGGGCCAACGTCCTGACTTTC CASSVRTSYYGANVLTF
TRBJ2-1 TRBD1 TRBV19 NA TGTGCCAGCGGGGACAGGGGGAGCTACAATGAGCAGTTCTTC CASGDRGSYNEQFF
TRBJ1-1 NA TRBV30 NA TGTGCCTGGAGTGTAAGTCTCGAGGGAAGTGAAGCTTTCTTT CAWSVSLEGSEAFF
TRBJ2-1 TRBD2 TRBV7-8 NA TGTGCCAGCAGCAAAATCGCCGGACTAGCGGGGAACAATGAGCAGTTCTTC CASSKIAGLAGNNEQFF
TRBJ1-2 NA TRBV6-5 NA TGTGCCAGCAGTTACTTGGTCGGAGCTAACTATGGCTACACCTTC CASSYLVGANYGYTF
TRBJ2-7 TRBD1 TRBV28 NA TGTGCCAGCAGTTTAACCCGGGACAGGGGAACCCACGAGCAGTACTTC CASSLTRDRGTHEQYF
TRBJ2-3 NA TRBV19 NA TGTGCCAGTAGTATTAGGGGGAGCACAGATACGCAGTATTTT CASSIRGSTDTQYF